Detailed here is one T cell receptor (beta chain). The antigen is not known. The CDR3 has 15 amino acids. V trimming: 6 bases; J trimming: 7 bases; junction bases outside the gene matches: 9. Germline assignment: CDR1 SGHVS and CDR2 FNYEAQ. This entry comes from a study of T-cell memory formation after mild COVID-19. The wider study: Largely donor-specific TCR clusters were found. General study findings and limits: SARS-CoV-2 specificity of second-wave clones peaking day 37 was unconfirmed.

TCRdb called the 5' RACE reads again in MiXCR, with one record for every CDR3 protein. Among 58,000 or so distinct CDR3 sequences listed, about 30% were seen once. This TCR was recovered from a man younger than 35 who had mild COVID-19 (a few samples of this study predate the infection). Cell type and time point are not known. The chain carries TRBV7-6 and TRBJ2-2, with 9 bases aligning to TRBD1. The sample comprised PBMCs or a T cell subset sorted from them (not recorded which). The CDR3 DNA reads as TGTGCCAGCAGATCCCCGGGACAGGGCCACGGGGAGCTGTTTTTT. Its translation: CASRSPGQGHGELFF. The full variable domain, its missing parts supplied by reference TRBV7-6 and TRBJ2-2, is GAGVSQSPRYKVTKRGQDVALRCDPISGHVSLYWYRQALGQGPEFLTYFNYEAQQDKSGLPNDRFSAERPEGSISTLTIQRTEQRDSAMYRCASRSPGQGHGELFFGEGSRLTVL.